The 18 T cell receptor beta chains in this list originate from one sample, sequenced in a study of T cells in Graves' hyperthyroidism and ophthalmopathy. The source material, RNA transcripts, was used to amplify TCR beta CDR3 regions. HTBI primers were employed in a first-round RT-PCR of the TCR CDR3. TCRdb reanalysed the multiplex PCR reads using MiXCR and keeps one entry per CDR3 protein. The table lists approximately 560,000 distinct CDR3 sequences, about 45% of them singletons. What was sequenced was peripheral blood or thyroid tissue (not recorded which). The receptors derive from a woman in her late teens or twenties with Graves' hyperthyroidism.

V usage is TRBV2 and J usage is TRBJ1-5, with D uncertain. CDR1 and CDR2 (germline): SNHLY, FYNNEI. With 0 bases removed from V and 7 bases from J, the gap between germline ends came to 13 bases. The CDR3 runs to 15 residues. The DNA of the CDR3 is TGTGCCAGCAGTGAAGCGCTTGGGGTGGACCAGCCCCAGCATTTT. As protein: CASSEALGVDQPQHF.

Many counts were recorded for this clonotype. The V and J genes are TRBV25-1 and TRBJ1-5; D is unclear. Germline-derived CDR1 and CDR2 are MGHDK and SYGVNS. V shed 0 bases and J shed 7 bases, with 4 bases lying between them. The CDR3 has 12 residues. The CDR3 sequence: CASSEYGQPQHF. The CDR3 coding sequence is TGTGCCAGCAGTGAATACGGGCAGCCCCAGCATTTT.

This sequence joins TRBV29-1 and TRBJ1-2; D is uncertain. Germline CDR1 and CDR2: SQVTM and ANQGSEA. The CDR3 spans 10 residues. Trimming pared 8 bases from V and 8 bases from J, leaving 12 bases between. This chain's CDR3 is CSPGVLGYTF. CDR3 DNA sequence: TGCAGCCCCGGGGTCCTGGGCTACACCTTC.

There are many counts of this clonotype. The chain couples TRBV24-1 to TRBJ2-5, with 7 bases identical to TRBD1. There are 17 residues in the CDR3. J lost 1 base, V lost 5 bases, and 12 bases had no gene match. Germline CDR1 reads KGHDR; CDR2 reads SFDVKD. CDR3 protein: CATSVTGTATLQETQYF. DNA for the CDR3: TGTGCCACCAGTGTTACCGGGACAGCCACCCTCCAAGAGACCCAGTACTTC.

This clonotype has at least ten counts. The chain employs TRBV7-9 and TRBJ2-7, with D perhaps matching TRBD1 (6 bases). Germline CDR1 and CDR2: SEHNR and FQNEAQ (reference sequence). There are 13 residues in the CDR3. Trimming cost V 5 bases and J 1 base, with 9 bases left between them. The CDR3: CASSQDRSYEQYF. DNA of the CDR3: TGTGCCAGCAGCCAGGACAGATCCTACGAGCAGTACTTC.

There are many counts of this clonotype. The CDR3 loop reads CASSVGGRGSPLHF. DNA of the CDR3: TGTGCCAGCAGTGTAGGAGGGAGAGGATCACCCCTCCACTTT. The chain has TRBV2 and TRBJ1-6; D is uncertain. Germline CDR1 SNHLY, CDR2 FYNNEI. V dropped 4 bases and J dropped 10 bases, with 14 bases sitting between them. CDR3 length equals 14 residues.

This clonotype showed up just a few times. The V gene is TRBV5-1, the J gene TRBJ1-5, with D possibly TRBD1 on 5 matching bases. The CDR3 consists of 14 residues. The V end lost 1 base, the J end lost 6 bases, and 11 bases lay between the germline ends. Germline V gene sequence: CDR1 SGHRS, CDR2 YFSETQ. This chain's CDR3 is CASSLSSGSQPQHF. As DNA, the CDR3 is TGCGCCAGCAGCTTGTCGTCAGGGAGTCAGCCCCAGCATTTT.

V is TRBV11-1 and J is TRBJ1-1, with no clear D. V was shortened by 3 bases and J by 1 base, with 9 bases between the two germline ends. This CDR3 comprises 14 residues. Germline-derived CDR1 and CDR2 are SGHAT and FQDESV (reference sequence). CDR3 sequence (DNA): TGTGCCAGCAGCTTGTCTCTCCGGAACACTGAAGCTTTCTTT. As protein: CASSLSLRNTEAFF.

This clonotype was counted many times. The V gene is TRBV4-1, the J gene TRBJ2-2; D uncertain. The V gene's germline CDR1 is MGHRA and CDR2 YSYEKL. V was trimmed by 1 base and J by 5 bases, leaving 11 bases between them. CDR3 size: 15 residues. The CDR3 region is CASSQVSSVTGELFF. CDR3 nucleotides: TGCGCCAGCAGCCAAGTCTCGTCAGTTACCGGGGAGCTGTTTTTT.

This chain uses TRBV4-1 with TRBJ1-4; D ambiguous. V lost 8 bases to trimming and J lost 4 bases, with 11 bases between them. CDR1 is MGHRA and CDR2 is YSYEKL in the germline V gene. CDR3 size: 13 residues. The CDR3 sequence: CASGRIGNEKLFF. CDR3 coding DNA: TGCGCCAGCGGGAGGATCGGTAATGAAAAACTGTTTTTT.

This clonotype has only a few counts. This chain links TRBV12-3 or TRBV12-4 with TRBJ1-2; 7 nucleotides align to TRBD1. The CDR3 spans 12 residues. After removal of 3 bases from V and 7 bases from J, the junction contained 2 bases not matched to a gene. CDR3 sequence (DNA): TGTGCCAGCAGTTTTACAGGGGTTGGCTACACCTTC. This encodes CASSFTGVGYTF.

This rearrangement joins TRBV10-3 to TRBJ2-2, with 10 bases that match TRBD2. With V trimmed by 2 bases and J by 1 base, 4 bases remained unmatched. Germline V CDR1 and CDR2: ENHRY, SYGVKD. The CDR3 covers 17 residues. This CDR3 reads CAISEIGLAENTGELFF. The DNA for the CDR3 is TGTGCCATCAGTGAGATCGGACTAGCGGAGAACACCGGGGAGCTGTTTTTT.

The chain employs TRBV4-2 and TRBJ2-7; weak D call: TRBD2 (5 bases). The germline gives CDR1 LGHNA, CDR2 YNFKEQ. The CDR3 spans 16 residues. Trimming removed 4 bases at V and 1 base at J, with 17 bases between. The CDR3 is CASSLISLATSYEQYF. The DNA of the CDR3 is TGTGCCAGCAGCCTCATTTCGCTAGCAACGTCCTACGAGCAGTACTTC.

With respect to this clonotype: This may arise from a read error, as a much more abundant clone is one base away. V usage is TRBV10-3 and J usage is TRBJ2-7, with D maybe TRBD2 (6 bases). Germline CDR1 ENHRY, CDR2 SYGVKD. There are 14 residues in the CDR3. Trimming removed 10 bases at V and 7 bases at J, with 23 bases between. CDR3 nucleotide sequence: TGTGCCAGCAGCGTAAGTTCGCGCGGGATGGAGCAGTACTTC. Amino acid sequence: CASSVSSRGMEQYF.

This clonotype was picked up many times. The chain couples TRBV7-9 to TRBJ1-4; D call uncertain. The CDR3 loop spans 13 amino acids. CDR1 SEHNR and CDR2 FQNEAQ come from the germline V gene (reference sequence). V lost 7 bases and J 6 bases, leaving 12 bases between the germline ends. In nucleotides, the CDR3 is TGTGCCAGCATCCCGGACGGTCATGAAAAACTGTTTTTT. Translating it yields CASIPDGHEKLFF.

The rearrangement links TRBV7-2 to TRBJ2-6, with 11 bases lining up with TRBD1. Germline values: CDR1 SGHTA, CDR2 FQGNSA. This CDR3 spans 13 amino acids. With V trimmed by 6 bases and J by 16 bases, 8 bases remained unmatched. In nucleotides, the CDR3 is TGTGCCAGCAGTAGGACAGGGGGCCGCGGACTGACTTTC. This encodes CASSRTGGRGLTF. Full variable domain (missing parts from reference TRBV7-2 and TRBJ2-6): GAGVSQSPSNKVTEKGKDVELRCDPISGHTALYWYRQSLGQGLEFLIYFQGNSAPDKSGLPSDRFSAERTGGSVSTLTIQRTQQEDSAVYLCASSRTGGRGLTFGAGSRLTVL.

The chain is built from TRBV20-1 and TRBJ2-5, with D unresolved. The V and J ends lost 3 bases and 4 bases respectively, with 9 bases between them. Germline values: CDR1 DFQATT, CDR2 SNEGSKA (reference sequence). CDR3 size: 12 residues. CDR3 amino acids: CSASNRRETQYF. The CDR3, as DNA: TGCAGTGCTAGTAATCGGAGAGAGACCCAGTACTTC.

The chain has TRBV24-1 and TRBJ2-2; perhaps TRBD2 as D (6 bases). Germline assignment: CDR1 KGHDR and CDR2 SFDVKD. V was pared by 4 bases and J by 5 bases, with 25 bases between. This CDR3 comprises 19 residues. In DNA, the CDR3 is TGTGCCACCAGTGACCCCGGGAAAAACGGAGGGAGAGGGACCGGGGAGCTGTTTTTT. Protein: CATSDPGKNGGRGTGELFF.